This T cell receptor (beta chain) was recovered during a study of blood T cell repertoires in COVID-19. At the level of the study: COVID-19 samples, acute and convalescent, were from the United States, Italy and Spain. T cells, B-cell-depleted T cells, or PBMCs supplied cDNA or gDNA.

Those enrolled, adults aged roughly 18 to 95 years, came from about two dozen US areas. The CDR3 is made up of 14 amino acids. CDR1 is SGHTA and CDR2 is FQGNSA in the germline V gene. The V gene lost 1 base and the J gene lost 4 bases, with 10 bases spanning the gap. In the original workflow: The assay estimated nucleated cells by amplifying reference gene primers. The data were produced by immunoSEQ multiplex PCR, yet TCRdb's version contains in-frame clones alone and is incomplete. The V and J calls and clone size are taken from that table; D and trimming were inferred from the DNA. This sample has around 200,000 clones; 86% occur once, and the top ten carry 3% to 3.5%.

The source of this sequence is a woman aged 45-59 years in a cohort exposed to, infected with or recovered from COVID-19 (not recorded which). The genes are TRBV7-2 and TRBJ1-1, with D unclear. Material: PBMCs or T cells enriched from blood (not recorded which). The CDR3 here is CASSLVVRTTEAFF. The CDR3, as DNA: TGTGCCAGCAGCTTAGTGGTCAGAACCACTGAAGCTTTCTTT. The entire variable domain, with the rest obtained from reference TRBV7-2 and TRBJ1-1, is as follows: GAGVSQSPSNKVTEKGKDVELRCDPISGHTALYWYRQSLGQGLEFLIYFQGNSAPDKSGLPSDRFSAERTGGSVSTLTIQRTQQEDSAVYLCASSLVVRTTEAFFGQGTRLTVV.